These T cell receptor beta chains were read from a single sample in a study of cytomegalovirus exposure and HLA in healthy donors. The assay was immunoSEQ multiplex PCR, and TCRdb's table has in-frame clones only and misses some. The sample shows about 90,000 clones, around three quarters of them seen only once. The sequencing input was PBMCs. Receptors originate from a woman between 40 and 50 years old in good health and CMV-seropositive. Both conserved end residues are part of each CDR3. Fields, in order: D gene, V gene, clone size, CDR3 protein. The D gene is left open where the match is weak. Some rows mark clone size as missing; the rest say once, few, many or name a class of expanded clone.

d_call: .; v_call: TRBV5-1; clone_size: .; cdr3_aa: CASSSAGSREQFF
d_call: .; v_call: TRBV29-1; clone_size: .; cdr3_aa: CSVGMVREGFYEQYF
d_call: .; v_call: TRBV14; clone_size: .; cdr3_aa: CASSYGGFGEKLFF
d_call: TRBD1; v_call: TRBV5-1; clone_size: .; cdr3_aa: CASSLTGGANEKLFF
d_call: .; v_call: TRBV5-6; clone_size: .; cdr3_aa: CASRLRAGAYNEQFF
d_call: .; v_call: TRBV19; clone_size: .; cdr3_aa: CASSPLPFNYGYTF
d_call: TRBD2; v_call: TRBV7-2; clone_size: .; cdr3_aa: CASSLAGGPVETQYF
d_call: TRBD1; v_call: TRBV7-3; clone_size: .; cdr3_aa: CASSDGTAHPGELFF
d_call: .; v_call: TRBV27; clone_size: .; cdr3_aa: CASSLSAGPSNYGYTF
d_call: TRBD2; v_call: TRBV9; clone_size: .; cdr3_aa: CASSVVAGAYNEQFF
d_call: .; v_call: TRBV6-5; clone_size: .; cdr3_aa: CASTNRATNEKLFF
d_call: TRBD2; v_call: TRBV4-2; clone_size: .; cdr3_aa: CASSQGLAGGDGETQYF
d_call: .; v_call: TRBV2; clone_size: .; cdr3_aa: CASTLIYEQYF
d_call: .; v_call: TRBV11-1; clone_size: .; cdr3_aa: CASSLAPRLDTQYF
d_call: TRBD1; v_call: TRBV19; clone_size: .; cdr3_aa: CASGPGQGPYGYTF
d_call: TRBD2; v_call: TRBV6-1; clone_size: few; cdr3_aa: CASKGGTSNEQYF
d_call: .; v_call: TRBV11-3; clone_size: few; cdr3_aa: CASSFAGAGELFF
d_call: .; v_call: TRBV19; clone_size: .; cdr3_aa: CASSDPGQSANNQPQHF
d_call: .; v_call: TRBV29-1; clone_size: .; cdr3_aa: CSVERYNEQFF
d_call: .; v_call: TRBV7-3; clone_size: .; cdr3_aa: CASSLQGSSYEQYF
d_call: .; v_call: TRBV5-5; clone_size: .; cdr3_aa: CASSRDRAKNIQYF
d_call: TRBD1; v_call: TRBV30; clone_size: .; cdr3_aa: CAWSGQGAGEQFF
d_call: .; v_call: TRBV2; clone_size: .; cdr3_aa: CASSESRPAAYGYTF
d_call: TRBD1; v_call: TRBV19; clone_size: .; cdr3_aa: CASQGTGYNTGELFF